Shown below are 24 T cell receptor beta chains from a single sample sequenced in a study of blood T cell repertoires in COVID-19. Sequencing was performed with immunoSEQ multiplex PCR; in TCRdb, only in-frame clones are kept and a portion is missing. Of some 100,000 clones in the sample, around 80% were seen once. The material sequenced was peripheral blood. The source of these receptors is a man over 45 with active or convalescent COVID-19.

V and J are TRBV18 and TRBJ1-4, with 7 bases fitting TRBD1. Trimming cost V 1 base and J 6 bases; bases outside gene matches: 2. Germline CDR1 and CDR2: KGHSH and LQKENI. The CDR3 contains 14 residues. CDR3 nucleotides: TGTGCCAGCTCACCACAGGGGGCTCATGAAAAACTGTTTTTT. Protein sequence: CASSPQGAHEKLFF.

The chain uses TRBV30 and TRBJ2-7; possibly TRBD1 for D (5 bases). The V gene lost 4 bases and the J gene lost 2 bases, with 9 bases spanning the gap. The germline gives CDR1 GTSNPN, CDR2 SVGIG (reference sequence). CDR3 length equals 12 residues. For the CDR3, the DNA is TGTGCCTGGACAGGGAAGGCCTACGAGCAGTACTTC. This sequence encodes CAWTGKAYEQYF.

This clone has a handful of counts. The gene calls are TRBV3-1 (or the pseudogene TRBV3-2) and TRBJ2-5; tentative D call: TRBD2 (5 bases). V was trimmed by 1 base and J by 5 bases, leaving 8 bases between them. The length of the CDR3 is 13 residues. CDR1 is LGHDT and CDR2 is YNNKEL in the germline V gene (reference sequence). The CDR3 DNA reads TGTGCCAGCAGCCAAGGAGGGTTGGAGACCCAGTACTTC. As protein: CASSQGGLETQYF.

This clone was seen a handful of times. The chain links TRBV5-5 to TRBJ2-2; a possible D gene is TRBD2 (6 bases). Germline CDR1 reads SGHKS; CDR2 reads YYEKEE (reference sequence). Trimming took off 0 bases at V and 2 bases at J, with 14 bases between the two ends. The CDR3 totals 17 residues. The DNA of the CDR3 is TGTGCCAGCAGCTTGGCCTCTAGCGCCAGTAACACCGGGGAGCTGTTTTTT. Amino acid sequence: CASSLASSASNTGELFF.

The CDR3: CASSPGTGMNTEAFF. In nucleotides, the CDR3 is TGTGCCAGCAGCCCCGGGACAGGCATGAACACTGAAGCTTTCTTT. The chain links TRBV21-1 to TRBJ1-1; the D call TRBD1 from the table was never checked on the DNA. TRBV21-1 represents a pseudogene. The CDR3 runs to 15 residues.

This rearrangement joins TRBV10-2 to TRBJ2-1; 8 bases match TRBD2. This CDR3 is built from 16 residues. V trimming: 1 base; J trimming: 4 bases; junction bases outside the gene matches: 6. Germline values: CDR1 WSHSY, CDR2 SAAADI. CDR3 region: CASSEWTGGLYNEQFF. The CDR3 region has the DNA TGCGCCAGCAGTGAGTGGACGGGGGGGCTGTACAATGAGCAGTTCTTC.

This chain links TRBV24-1 with TRBJ1-2; 7 bases fit TRBD1. V lost 3 bases to trimming and J lost 2 bases; unmatched junction nucleotides: 5. The CDR3 sequence is 15 residues long. The germline V gene encodes CDR1 KGHDR and CDR2 SFDVKD. Here the CDR3 reads CATSDPPGQNYGYTF. CDR3 in DNA: TGTGCCACCAGTGATCCGCCGGGACAGAACTATGGCTACACCTTC.

The chain's CDR3 is CASRTGVTGELFF. CDR3 DNA sequence: TGTGCCAGCAGGACAGGGGTCACCGGGGAGCTGTTTTTT. This chain uses TRBV2 with TRBJ2-2, with TRBD1 matching over 8 bases. Losses at the gene ends were 6 bases for V and 4 bases for J; bases not matched to a gene: 1. Germline V CDR1 and CDR2: SNHLY, FYNNEI. The CDR3 sequence is 13 residues long.

The gene calls are TRBV7-9 and TRBJ1-3; 8 bases are a match to TRBD1. Germline V gives CDR1 SEHNR, CDR2 FQNEAQ (reference sequence). V dropped 4 bases and J dropped 0; count of bases not matched to a gene: 5. The CDR3 is made up of 16 amino acids. The CDR3 nucleotides are TGTGCCAGCAGCTCCTACAGGGGGATCTCTGGAAACACCATATATTTT. Translation: CASSSYRGISGNTIYF.

J is TRBJ1-6 and V is TRBV5-1, with no clear D. This CDR3 is 14 amino acids long. Germline V gene sequence: CDR1 SGHRS, CDR2 YFSETQ. V dropped 6 bases and J dropped 7 bases, with 14 bases sitting between them. CDR3 bases: TGCGCCAGCACTCACTCATTTGCGAATTCACCCCTCCACTTT. Its protein is CASTHSFANSPLHF.

The chain is built from TRBV30 and TRBJ1-2, with D hard to call. The CDR3 runs 12 residues. Germline V gene lookup returns CDR1 GTSNPN and CDR2 SVGIG (reference sequence). The V and J ends lost 0 bases and 8 bases respectively, with 10 bases between them. This chain's CDR3 is CAWSVPSGGYTF. CDR3 DNA sequence: TGTGCCTGGAGTGTACCCAGTGGCGGCTACACCTTC.

This chain joins TRBV6-6 and TRBJ1-2; D is ambiguous. In germline, CDR1 is MNHNY, CDR2 SVGAGI (reference sequence). The V gene lost 4 bases and the J gene lost 5 bases, with 17 bases spanning the gap. CDR3 length equals 15 residues. The CDR3 reads CASSSQFGSLYGYTF. CDR3 DNA sequence: TGTGCCAGCAGTTCGCAATTCGGGTCCTTATATGGCTACACCTTC.

V usage is TRBV12-3 or TRBV12-4 and J usage is TRBJ1-2; D remains unclear. Trimming left V 7 bases short and J 6 bases short, with 12 bases between. This CDR3 spans 12 amino acids. The CDR3 nucleotides are TGTGCCAGCACTTCCCGGTTTGATGGCTACACCTTC. It specifies CASTSRFDGYTF.

This clone was seen a single time. The chain couples TRBV18 to TRBJ1-4; D is perhaps TRBD1 (6 bases). Trimming left V 2 bases short and J 0 bases short, with 10 bases between. Per the germline V gene, CDR1 is KGHSH and CDR2 is LQKENI. The CDR3 consists of 16 residues. The CDR3 region is CASSPGGPATNEKLFF. The CDR3 DNA follows: TGTGCCAGCTCACCAGGGGGCCCCGCAACTAATGAAAAACTGTTTTTT.

The chain employs TRBV3-1 (or the pseudogene TRBV3-2) and TRBJ2-1, with 7 bases matching TRBD2. V dropped 4 bases and J dropped 7; count of bases not matched to a gene: 4. The CDR3 extends over 13 amino acids. Germline CDR1 reads LGHDT; CDR2 reads YNNKEL (reference sequence). Here the CDR3 DNA reads TGTGCCAGCAGCCGCGGACTAGGGAATGAGCAGTTCTTC. Translation: CASSRGLGNEQFF.

The CDR3 DNA follows: TGTGCCAGCAGTTTAAGGGGGGGAGTCACAGATACGCAGTATTTT. It encodes CASSLRGGVTDTQYF. The chain has TRBV27 and TRBJ2-3; the D gene is possibly TRBD2 (7 bases). Per the germline V gene, CDR1 is MNHEY and CDR2 is SMNVEV (reference sequence). V was trimmed by 2 bases and J by 2 bases, leaving 11 bases between them. This CDR3 comprises 15 residues.

This clone has just one count. The J gene is TRBJ1-5, the V gene TRBV24-1; 7 nucleotides align to TRBD1. V was pared by 3 bases and J by 3 bases, with 4 bases of the junction left unmatched. The CDR3 runs 15 residues. CDR1 and CDR2 (germline): KGHDR, SFDVKD. The CDR3 loop is CATSDRQGPNQPQHF. The CDR3 bases are TGTGCCACCAGTGATCGACAGGGTCCCAATCAGCCCCAGCATTTT.

V is TRBV5-1 and J is TRBJ2-5, with 9 nucleotides matching TRBD2. V was clipped by 4 bases and J by 1 base; unmatched bases: 11. Looked up from germline, CDR1 is SGHRS and CDR2 is YFSETQ. The CDR3 sequence is 17 residues long. Here the CDR3 reads CASSPSGSGGGQETQYF. CDR3 bases: TGCGCCAGCAGCCCATCAGGTAGCGGGGGAGGCCAAGAGACCCAGTACTTC. Complete variable domain (other parts from reference TRBV5-1 and TRBJ2-5): KAGVTQTPRYLIKTRGQQVTLSCSPISGHRSVSWYQQTPGQGLQFLFEYFSETQRNKGNFPGRFSGRQFSNSRSEMNVSTLELGDSALYLCASSPSGSGGGQETQYFGPGTRLLVL.

This chain connects TRBV5-4 to TRBJ2-5; no clear D. The germline V and J ends were trimmed by 4 bases and 5 bases, with 9 bases remaining between them. Germline CDR1 SGHNT, CDR2 YYREEE (reference sequence). The CDR3 is made up of 12 amino acids. The CDR3 spells CASSLGQETQYF. The CDR3, as DNA: TGTGCCAGCAGCCTAGGCCAGGAGACCCAGTACTTC.

The chain uses TRBV6-5 and TRBJ1-6; no reliable D call. This CDR3 comprises 15 residues. Germline V gene sequence: CDR1 MNHEY, CDR2 SVGAGI. V lost 2 bases and J lost 6, with 11 bases in between. The CDR3 DNA reads as TGTGCCAGCAGTTACCGACTCTACCGTAATTCACCCCTCCACTTT. This gives the protein CASSYRLYRNSPLHF.

The chain links TRBV30 to TRBJ1-6; TRBD1 might be the D (6 bases). Germline V gene lookup returns CDR1 GTSNPN and CDR2 SVGIG (reference sequence). Trimming cost V 0 bases and J 7 bases, with 19 bases left between them. The CDR3 spans 17 residues. The CDR3 nucleotides are TGTGCCTGGAGTGTACTTTGGCAGGGGACGAAAAATTCACCCCTCCACTTT. Amino acid sequence: CAWSVLWQGTKNSPLHF.

The gene calls are TRBV27 and TRBJ1-1; D is ambiguous. The CDR3 extends over 14 amino acids. Germline V gene lookup returns CDR1 MNHEY and CDR2 SMNVEV (reference sequence). Trimming removed 4 bases at V and 1 base at J, with 10 bases between. The DNA of the CDR3 is TGTGCCAGCAGTTCAAGAGGAACGAACACTGAAGCTTTCTTT. Its protein product is CASSSRGTNTEAFF.

The V and J genes are TRBV29-1 and TRBJ1-1; TRBD1 is a possible D gene (5 bases). The germline gives CDR1 SQVTM, CDR2 ANQGSEA. The CDR3 totals 14 residues. The V end was cut by 6 bases, the J end by 5 bases, with 19 bases between. The CDR3 DNA reads TGCAGCGTCGCATCAGGGTTTCTGGGGACTGAAGCTTTCTTT. This encodes CSVASGFLGTEAFF.

The genes are TRBV4-2 and TRBJ2-1, with 7 bases aligning to TRBD2. Germline V gives CDR1 LGHNA, CDR2 YNFKEQ. This CDR3 contains 17 residues. The trim removed 0 bases at V and 3 bases at J, leaving 8 bases unmatched. The CDR3 spells CASSQDLGTISYNEQFF. The CDR3 nucleotides are TGTGCCAGCAGCCAAGATTTAGGGACTATCAGCTACAATGAGCAGTTCTTC.